A single sample is the source of the 2 T cell receptor beta chains below, sequenced in a study of CD8 T cells in Susac syndrome. It was with random hexamers that roughly 0.5 to 1 ug RNA was reverse transcribed. TCRdb ran MiXCR on the immunoSEQ multiplex PCR reads and lists one entry per CDR3 protein. The sample contains some 150,000 distinct CDR3 sequences, 90% to 97% of which appear only once. Input material: CD4+ T cells from PBMCs. These receptor sequences come from a human donor with Susac syndrome.

This chain joins TRBV6-5 and TRBJ1-3, with a tentative D call TRBD1 (5 bases). Trimming stripped 8 bases from V and 0 bases from J, with 8 bases between. CDR1 is MNHEY and CDR2 is SVGAGI in the germline V gene. This CDR3 region has 13 residues. The CDR3 here is CASQRGSGNTIYF. The CDR3 nucleotides read TGTGCCAGCCAAAGGGGCTCTGGAAACACCATATATTTT.

This chain links TRBV28 with TRBJ1-2; no clear D. The CDR3 contains 11 residues. The germline gives CDR1 MDHEN, CDR2 SYDVKM. Deletions cut 8 bases from V and 1 base from J, with 5 bases between. CDR3 sequence: CASQVNYGYTF. CDR3 coding DNA: TGTGCCAGCCAGGTTAACTATGGCTACACCTTC.